The entry below gives a single T cell receptor beta chain sequence along with its context. This entry belongs to a study of blood T cell repertoires in COVID-19. Germline CDR1 is LGHDT and CDR2 is YNNKEL (reference sequence). The CDR3 loop spans 13 amino acids. V was pared by 6 bases and J by 9 bases, with 8 bases of the junction left unmatched. Sequenced by immunoSEQ multiplex PCR; TCRdb stores in-frame clones only, minus some. Of around 240,000 clones listed, approximately 90% are singletons. This clonotype was sampled from a man aged 50 or older who had been exposed to COVID-19. The sample was PBMCs or T cells enriched from blood (not recorded which). V and J are TRBV3-1 (or the pseudogene TRBV3-2) and TRBJ1-3; 7 nucleotides match TRBD1. CDR3 amino acids: CASSLDRAITIYF. The CDR3 coding sequence is TGTGCCAGCAGTCTCGACAGGGCGATCACCATATATTTT.